The 6 T cell receptor beta chains listed next were all sequenced from one sample in a study of T cells expressing NK-cell markers. TCRdb reprocessed the 5' RACE reads and stores each CDR3 protein as one record, lacking DNA. This listing includes around 21,000 distinct CDR3 sequences. Source material: blood T cells: a sorted CD56 or NKG2C T cell subset, CD4+ or CD8+ T cells, or bulk PBMC T cells (not recorded which). The receptors come from a man aged 18 to 69 in good health.

The genes are TRBV7-2 and TRBJ2-7; TCRdb's assignment of TRBD2 cannot be checked, as there is no DNA. This CDR3 region has 16 residues. Per germline, CDR1 SGHTA and CDR2 FQGNSA. CDR3 amino acids: CASSSAGAGGSYEQYF.

The chain recombines TRBV13 with TRBJ2-4; TCRdb returns TRBD1, unconfirmable since there is no DNA. The CDR3 loop spans 15 amino acids. Germline V CDR1 and CDR2: PRHDT, FYEKMQ (reference sequence). The CDR3 spells CASSKLGTGVNIQYF.

The chain couples TRBV20-1 to TRBJ1-2; TCRdb gives TRBD1 as the D gene, but with no DNA this cannot be confirmed. Germline CDR1 reads DFQATT; CDR2 reads SNEGSKA (reference sequence). CDR3 length: 15 amino acids. This CDR3 reads CSAHPPAGPSWGYTF.

This sequence joins TRBV5-4 and TRBJ2-6; the D gene TCRdb calls, TRBD2, cannot be checked with no DNA. The CDR3 runs to 17 residues. Germline assignment: CDR1 SGHNT and CDR2 YYREEE (reference sequence). The CDR3: CASSPGTSGTGANVLTF.

The genes are TRBV29-1 and TRBJ1-3; TCRdb selects TRBD1, and the lack of DNA leaves this call unchecked. Germline lookup yields CDR1 SQVTM and CDR2 ANQGSEA. The CDR3 is 13 residues long. CDR3 amino acids: CSVDPGDGNTIYF.

The rearrangement joins TRBV6-5 to TRBJ2-7. Germline values: CDR1 MNHEY, CDR2 SVGAGI. The CDR3 is 13 amino acids. This CDR3 is CASSYSTRVEQYF.